The clone carrying this T cell receptor (beta chain) came up once. The data belong to a study of blood T cell repertoires in COVID-19. At the level of the study: Whether acute or convalescent, the COVID-19 samples came from the United States, Italy and Spain. PBMCs, B-cell-depleted T cells, or T cells were the source of the cDNA or gDNA that made up the material.

How the authors handled the data: Using reference gene primer amplification, nucleated cell counts were estimated. TCRdb's copy holds only in-frame clones and misses some; the assay was immunoSEQ multiplex PCR. V and J calls and clone size are as listed in that table; D and trimming were resolved from the DNA. The sample gives 40,000 or so clones, about 82% of which show up once; 5% to 7% is in the top ten. Germline loops: CDR1 MDHEN, CDR2 SYDVKM. V lost 8 bases and J lost 1; bases outside the gene matches: 8. The CDR3 extends over 17 amino acids. The sequence derives from a man aged 45 to 65 with active COVID-19. Material: peripheral blood. The chain is built from TRBV28 and TRBJ2-6; 10 bases are a match to TRBD2. The DNA for the CDR3 is TGTGCCAGCGAGGCTAGCGGGAGAGGGTCTGGGGCCAACGTCCTGACTTTC. Its translation is CASEASGRGSGANVLTF.